This T cell receptor (beta chain) is from a study of T cells in Graves' hyperthyroidism and ophthalmopathy. Looked up from germline, CDR1 is GTSNPN and CDR2 is SVGIG (reference sequence). Trimming took 1 base from V and 6 from J, leaving 16 bases between them. The CDR3 is 15 amino acids. What was amplified from RNA transcripts were TCR beta CDR3 regions. The study used the HTBI primer set for a first-round RT-PCR of the TCR CDR3. TCRdb reprocessed the multiplex PCR reads with MiXCR, giving one entry per CDR3 protein. The top ten clones hold about 15% of a sample with about 510,000 distinct CDR3 sequences, approximately 14% of them seen once. Hyperthyroidism, newly diagnosed and lasting under 2 months, affected patients aged 18 to 65. Exclusion criteria comprised uncontrolled infection, other autoimmune disease, pregnancy or lactation. PBMCs were derived from approximately 10 ml fresh peripheral blood.

Many counts were recorded for this clonotype. This clonotype was sampled from a woman aged 35 to 49 with Graves' hyperthyroidism. The chain carries TRBV30 and TRBJ1-5; possibly TRBD1 for D (5 bases). The sequenced sample consisted of blood. CDR3 residues: CAWSAGGKGTQPQHF. In DNA, the CDR3 is TGTGCCTGGAGTGCCGGCGGGAAGGGGACTCAGCCCCAGCATTTT.